The sequence of this T cell receptor (beta chain) was determined in a study of regulatory T cells in long-lasting Graves disease. For TCR beta, libraries came from iRepertoire HTBI primers and Arm-PCR of CDR3 regions. Via MiXCR, TCRdb re-called the multiplex PCR reads, giving one row per CDR3 protein. The sample holds roughly 560,000 distinct CDR3 sequences, around 11% seen once. Noted time point: newly diagnosed GD, antithyroid drugs for less than 3 months. Scientists built the TCR library using RNA that was extracted from PBMCs. This clonotype came up a few times. This may arise from a read error, as a much more abundant clone is one base away. Germline CDR1 reads SGHAT; CDR2 reads FQNNGV. The CDR3 covers 15 residues. V lost 5 bases and J lost 6; bases outside the gene matches: 11. These data also formed part of another study, on T cells in Graves' hyperthyroidism and ophthalmopathy. This second study notes: HTBI primers drove first-round RT-PCR of the TCR CDR3.

The starting material was peripheral blood mononuclear cells (PBMCs), obtained at new diagnosis, from a patient treated with antithyroid drugs. The chain combines TRBV11-2 with TRBJ2-7; 9 bases are a match to TRBD2. The source of this sequence is a woman in her thirties with Graves disease. Here the CDR3 reads CASSVVSGSDFEQYF. DNA for the CDR3: TGTGCCAGCAGCGTGGTTAGCGGGAGTGATTTCGAGCAGTACTTC.